This T cell receptor (beta chain) was sequenced during a study of tumor-infiltrating lymphocytes in primary liver carcinoma. Study in general: Patients had primary liver carcinoma treated by surgical resection. Lesions, classed as T1-T3 N0M0, spanned roughly 4.2 to 11 cm across.

The study extracted blood RNA from unsorted whole blood and also extracted germline DNA. A constant-region primer primed TCR beta cDNA synthesis from 500 ng of total RNA. Construction of TCR beta libraries relied on three successive nested multiplex PCR rounds employing slightly modified ARM-PCR. With TRBV1-TRBV30 forward primers and a C-beta reverse primer, the first two PCR rounds were run for approximately 10 cycles each. MiXCR, run by TCRdb on the multiplex PCR reads, gives a single entry per CDR3 protein. The sample carries hundreds of thousands of distinct CDR3 sequences, less than 75% recorded once. V was pared by 6 bases and J by 6 bases, with 21 bases between. This CDR3 is 15 amino acids long. The germline gives CDR1 MNHNY, CDR2 SVGAGI (reference sequence).

The sample was peripheral blood. The chain employs TRBV6-6 and TRBJ2-7; D perhaps matches TRBD1 (5 bases). The receptor was derived from a man aged 40-49 years with primary liver carcinoma and hepatitis B virus infection. The CDR3 loop is CASSPRTTIQSEQYF. CDR3 nucleotide sequence: TGTGCCAGCAGCCCTAGGACAACCATACAGAGCGAGCAGTACTTC.